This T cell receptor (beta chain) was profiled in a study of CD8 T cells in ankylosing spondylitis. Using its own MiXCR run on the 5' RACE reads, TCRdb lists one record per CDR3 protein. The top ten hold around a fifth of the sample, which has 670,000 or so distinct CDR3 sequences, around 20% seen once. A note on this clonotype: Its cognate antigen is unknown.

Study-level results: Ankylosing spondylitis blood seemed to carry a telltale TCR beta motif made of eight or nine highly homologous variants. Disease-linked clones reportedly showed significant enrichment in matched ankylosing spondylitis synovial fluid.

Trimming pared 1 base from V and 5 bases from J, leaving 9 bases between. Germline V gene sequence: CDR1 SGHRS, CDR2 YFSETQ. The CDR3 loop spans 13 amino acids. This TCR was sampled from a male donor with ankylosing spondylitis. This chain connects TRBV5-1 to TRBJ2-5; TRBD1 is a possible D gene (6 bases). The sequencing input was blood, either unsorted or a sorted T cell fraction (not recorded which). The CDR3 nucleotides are TGCGCCAGCAGCTTGCACAGGGCGGAGACCCAGTACTTC. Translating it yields CASSLHRAETQYF.